The rows below give T cell receptor beta chains drawn from one sample of a study of T cells in Graves' hyperthyroidism and ophthalmopathy. TCRdb redid the calling of the multiplex PCR reads with MiXCR, one entry per CDR3 protein. The top ten clones hold 35% to 40% of a sample with about 300,000 distinct CDR3 sequences, roughly 18% of them seen once. Sequencing used blood. The receptors stem from a man between 50 and 59 years old with Graves' ophthalmopathy. The conserved cysteine and the conserved F or W are not part of the CDR3 here. Clone sizes are given selectively: once, few, many, or a class where the clone is expanded.

clone_size: few; v_call: TRBV2; cdr3_aa: ASNGVTGANVLT
clone_size: -; v_call: TRBV2; cdr3_aa: ASNLMAGLYGYT
clone_size: -; v_call: TRBV6-2/TRBV6-3; cdr3_aa: ASSRRGGASQNEQF
clone_size: -; v_call: TRBV19; cdr3_aa: ASCNQGKNTEAF
clone_size: many; v_call: TRBV28; cdr3_aa: ASSPGGQGSQNTEAF
clone_size: -; v_call: TRBV6-9; cdr3_aa: ASSYVAGDHEQY
clone_size: -; v_call: TRBV6-1; cdr3_aa: ASSVAQTADYGYT
clone_size: many; v_call: TRBV7-2; cdr3_aa: ASSSPQTGTSGSRYTQY
clone_size: many; v_call: TRBV18; cdr3_aa: ASSPRGGLGADNEQF
clone_size: many; v_call: TRBV13; cdr3_aa: ASSLGDRSSYEQY
clone_size: -; v_call: TRBV28; cdr3_aa: ASSLYGGFGYT
clone_size: many; v_call: TRBV7-2; cdr3_aa: ASIQAGGPYNEQF
clone_size: many; v_call: TRBV11-2; cdr3_aa: ASSQITEGAF